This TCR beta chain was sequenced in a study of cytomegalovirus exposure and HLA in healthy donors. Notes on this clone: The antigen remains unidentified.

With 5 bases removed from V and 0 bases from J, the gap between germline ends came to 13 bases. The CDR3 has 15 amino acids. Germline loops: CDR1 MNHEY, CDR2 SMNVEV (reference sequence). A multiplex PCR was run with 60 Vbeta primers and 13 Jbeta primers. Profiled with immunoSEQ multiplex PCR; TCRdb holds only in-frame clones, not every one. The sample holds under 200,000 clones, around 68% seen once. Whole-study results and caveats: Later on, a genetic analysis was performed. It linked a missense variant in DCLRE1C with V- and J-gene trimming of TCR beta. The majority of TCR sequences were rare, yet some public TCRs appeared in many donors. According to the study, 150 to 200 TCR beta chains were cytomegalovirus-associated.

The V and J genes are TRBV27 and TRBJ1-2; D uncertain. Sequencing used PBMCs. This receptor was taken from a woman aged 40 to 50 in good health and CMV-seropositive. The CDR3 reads CASSITTLSNYGYTF. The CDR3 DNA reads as TGTGCCAGCAGTATCACGACACTCTCTAACTATGGCTACACCTTC.